This T cell receptor beta chain is from a study of CD8+ T cells in alopecia areata (dated by TCRdb to the late 2010s). General notes on the study: The treated patients took part in an open-label pilot trial in which moderate-to-severe alopecia areata was treated with oral tofacitinib at 5 to 10 mg twice daily. Patients on tofacitinib were biopsied at baseline and after 4 and 24 weeks of treatment, and several of the patients also had a later scalp biopsy. Patients stayed on tofacitinib for 6 to 18 months and then had 6 months of follow-up off drug so that delayed response and recurrence could be assessed. On the human side, TCRbeta sequencing was run on scalp tissue and on sorted CD4+ and CD8+ peripheral blood T cells from healthy controls and from alopecia areata patients with either patchy or totalis/universalis disease. The study used high-throughput TCRbeta sequencing to examine T cell clonal expansion in alopecia areata, in both the C3H/HeJ mouse model and human patients. RNA was extracted with the PAXgene miRNA kit for fixed scalp, the miRNeasy kit for PBMCs, and the RNeasy kit for mouse skin. In treated patients, disease severity was measured using the SALT score, which gives the percentage of scalp surface area affected. Clonality in the scalp was compared among normal scalp (n=4), patchy alopecia areata scalp (n=8), and alopecia totalis/universalis scalp (n=8). TCRbeta CDR3 regions were amplified by immunoSEQ multiplex PCR using 35 Vbeta forward and 13 Jbeta reverse primers. What the work shows at the level of the full study, not this receptor alone: Shared TCR sequences between patients were less evident than in mice, which may be partly attributable to HLA diversity in the patient population. The treated cohort was small, with a single nonresponder, so links between baseline CD8+ expansion and response need larger studies. Scalp clonality and the number of expanded CD8+ clones among the top 100 scalp clones were significantly decreased by tofacitinib. Compared with normal scalp, lesional scalp had higher clonality and more expanded CD8+ clones, particularly in alopecia totalis/universalis, a pattern that suggests antigenic drive. Resident alphabeta T cells in normal human skin are also sequenced, complicating scalp TCR repertoire analysis, unlike mouse skin dominated by gammadelta T cells. During tofacitinib treatment, many expanded lesional clones remained in scalp and blood, and this persistence may partly explain relapse after treatment is stopped.

CDR1 and CDR2 (LGHNA, YNFKEQ) derive from the germline V gene. The CDR3 measures 13 amino acids from cysteine to phenylalanine. Only CDR3 DNA is held: 39 bases, read in frame from base 1. V is clipped by 5 bases and J by 4 bases, and the sequence between their germline boundaries is 11 bases long. Of note for this clone: The specificity of this receptor is unknown. Base qualities are missing; no much larger clone stands one base away.

The time point label on this specimen signifies: less than five weeks on oral tofacitinib. The label giving this sample's treatment or condition can be read as: oral pan-JAK inhibitor, 5-10 mg twice daily. Lesional scalp punch biopsies and peripheral blood were obtained from alopecia areata patients. PBMCs were separated by density centrifugation and stained for CD3, CD4 and CD8, after which CD4+ and CD8+ T cells were sorted on a FACSAria. Receptor amplification or capture employed the immunoSEQ multiplex PCR assay. RNA was extracted from all samples and reverse transcribed into cDNA as template for TCR sequencing. First-strand cDNA was synthesized with SuperScript III using a 2:1 mix of oligo-dT and random hexamers. A synthetic immune receptor repertoire was used to measure amplification bias, and any remaining bias was corrected computationally. Per the source publication's procedure: Raw reads were preprocessed to remove errors, and CDR3 was defined by IMGT conventions from the conserved cysteine to phenylalanine. Clonality was computed by normalizing Shannon entropy by log2 of the number of productive unique TCRs and subtracting the result from 1. Scalp TCRbeta sequences were cross-referenced with sorted blood CD4 and CD8 repertoires so that the CD4 or CD8 identity of scalp clones could be inferred. Entries here come from immuneACCESS through TCRdb and include only in-frame sequences with V and J called. Some clones fail to appear in such tables; in the studies checked, an unresolved V gene covers under half of the shortfall, and the cause of the remainder is unknown. V, J and clone size reflect that table, while D and trimming were determined from the DNA. Counted in this sample were some 160,000 clones; under 70% of them appeared once. The ten largest account for approximately 0.9% of the sample.

The clonotype was recovered from a human donor with alopecia areata. This receptor chain uses TRBV4-2 and TRBJ1-2, with the D gene not clear enough to name. This sample comprised CD4+ T cells sorted from blood, obtained at week 4, from a patient treated with tofacitinib. The DNA is TGTGCCAGCAGCTTGAGCGGAACCTATGGCTACACCTTC. Translated, this is CASSLSGTYGYTF.